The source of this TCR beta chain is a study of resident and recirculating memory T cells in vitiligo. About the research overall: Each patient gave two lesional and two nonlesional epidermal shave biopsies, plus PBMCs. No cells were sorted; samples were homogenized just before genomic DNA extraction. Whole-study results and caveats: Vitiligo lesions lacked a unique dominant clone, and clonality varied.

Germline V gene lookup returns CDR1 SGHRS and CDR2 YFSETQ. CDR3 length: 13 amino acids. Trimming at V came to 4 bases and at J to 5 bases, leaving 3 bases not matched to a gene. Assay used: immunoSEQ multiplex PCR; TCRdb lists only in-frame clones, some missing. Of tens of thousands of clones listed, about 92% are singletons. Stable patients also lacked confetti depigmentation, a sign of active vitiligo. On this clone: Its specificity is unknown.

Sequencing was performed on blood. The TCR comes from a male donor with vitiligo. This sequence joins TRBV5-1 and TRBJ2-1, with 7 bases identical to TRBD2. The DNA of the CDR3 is TGCGCCAGCAGCCGGACTAGGGACAATGAGCAGTTCTTC. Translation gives CASSRTRDNEQFF.